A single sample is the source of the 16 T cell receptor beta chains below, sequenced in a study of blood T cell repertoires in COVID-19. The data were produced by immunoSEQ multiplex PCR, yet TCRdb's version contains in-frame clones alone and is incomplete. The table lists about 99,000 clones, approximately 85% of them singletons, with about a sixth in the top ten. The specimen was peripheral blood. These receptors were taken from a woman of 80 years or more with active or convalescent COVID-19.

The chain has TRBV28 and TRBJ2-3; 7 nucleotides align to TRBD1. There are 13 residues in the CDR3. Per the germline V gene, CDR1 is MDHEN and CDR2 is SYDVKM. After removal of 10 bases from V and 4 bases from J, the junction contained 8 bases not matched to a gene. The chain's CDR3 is CAITDRIPDTQYF. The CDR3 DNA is TGTGCCATCACGGACAGGATCCCAGATACGCAGTATTTT.

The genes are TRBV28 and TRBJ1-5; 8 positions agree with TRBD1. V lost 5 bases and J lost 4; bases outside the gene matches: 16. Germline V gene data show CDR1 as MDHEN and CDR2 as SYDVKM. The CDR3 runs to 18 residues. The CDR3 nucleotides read TGTGCCAGCAGTCCTAGGGGGGCGGCAGGGGGCTTGAATCAGCCCCAGCATTTT. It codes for CASSPRGAAGGLNQPQHF.

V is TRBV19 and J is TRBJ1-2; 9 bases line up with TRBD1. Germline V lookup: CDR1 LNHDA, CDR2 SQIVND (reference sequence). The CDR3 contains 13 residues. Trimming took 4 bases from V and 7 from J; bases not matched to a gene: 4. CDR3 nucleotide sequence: TGTGCCAGTAGTAGGGACAGGGTTGGTGGCTACACCTTC. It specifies CASSRDRVGGYTF.

CDR3: CASSDRGETQYF. In DNA, the CDR3 is TGTGCCAGCAGTGACAGGGGAGAGACCCAGTACTTC. The rearrangement links TRBV2 to TRBJ2-5, with D possibly matching TRBD1 (6 bases). Trimming cost V 3 bases and J 4 bases, with 6 bases left between them. Germline V CDR1 and CDR2: SNHLY, FYNNEI. CDR3 length equals 12 residues.

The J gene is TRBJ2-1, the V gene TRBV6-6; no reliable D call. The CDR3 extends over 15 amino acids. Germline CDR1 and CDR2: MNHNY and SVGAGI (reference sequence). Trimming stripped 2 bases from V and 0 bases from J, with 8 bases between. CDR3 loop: CASSYGQISYNEQFF. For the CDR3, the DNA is TGTGCCAGCAGTTACGGGCAGATCTCCTACAATGAGCAGTTCTTC.

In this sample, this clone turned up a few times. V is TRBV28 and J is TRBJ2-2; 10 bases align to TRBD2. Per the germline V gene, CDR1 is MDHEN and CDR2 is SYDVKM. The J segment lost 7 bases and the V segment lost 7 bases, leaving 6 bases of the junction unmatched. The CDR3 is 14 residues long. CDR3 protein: CASTSSGRGGELFF. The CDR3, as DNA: TGTGCCAGCACCTCTAGCGGGAGAGGCGGGGAGCTGTTTTTT.

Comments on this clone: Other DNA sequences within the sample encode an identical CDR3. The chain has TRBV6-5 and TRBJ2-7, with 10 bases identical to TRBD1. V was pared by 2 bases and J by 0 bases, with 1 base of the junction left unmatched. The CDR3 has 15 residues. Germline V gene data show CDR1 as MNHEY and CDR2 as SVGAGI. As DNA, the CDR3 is TGTGCCAGCAGTTACCGGGACAGGGGCTCCTACGAGCAGTACTTC. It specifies CASSYRDRGSYEQYF.

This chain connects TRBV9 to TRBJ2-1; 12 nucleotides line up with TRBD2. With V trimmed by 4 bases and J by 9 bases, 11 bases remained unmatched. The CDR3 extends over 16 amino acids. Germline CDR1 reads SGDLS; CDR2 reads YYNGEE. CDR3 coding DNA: TGTGCCAGCAGCCCCGGGAGGGGACTAGCGGGCACTGAGCAGTTCTTC. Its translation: CASSPGRGLAGTEQFF.

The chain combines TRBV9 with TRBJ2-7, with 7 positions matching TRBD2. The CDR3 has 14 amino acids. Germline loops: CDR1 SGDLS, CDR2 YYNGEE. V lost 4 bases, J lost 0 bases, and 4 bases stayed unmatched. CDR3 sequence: CASSTGLDSYEQYF. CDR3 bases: TGTGCCAGCAGCACTGGACTAGACTCCTACGAGCAGTACTTC.

CDR3 in DNA: TGTGCCATCAGTGAGGATGGGACAGCTCTTAGCAATCAGCCCCAGCATTTT. It encodes CAISEDGTALSNQPQHF. The chain is built from TRBV10-3 and TRBJ1-5; 7 bases align to TRBD1. Germline trimming cut 2 bases from V and 0 bases from J; bases unmatched to any gene: 7. This CDR3 is built from 17 residues. Looked up from germline, CDR1 is ENHRY and CDR2 is SYGVKD.

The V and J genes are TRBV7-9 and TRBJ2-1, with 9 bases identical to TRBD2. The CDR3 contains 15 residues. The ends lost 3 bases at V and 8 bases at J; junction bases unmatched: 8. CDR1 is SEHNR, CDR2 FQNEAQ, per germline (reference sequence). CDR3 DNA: TGTGCCAGCAGCTTTGTAGCGGGAGCCGGCGATGAGCAGTTCTTC. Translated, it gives CASSFVAGAGDEQFF.

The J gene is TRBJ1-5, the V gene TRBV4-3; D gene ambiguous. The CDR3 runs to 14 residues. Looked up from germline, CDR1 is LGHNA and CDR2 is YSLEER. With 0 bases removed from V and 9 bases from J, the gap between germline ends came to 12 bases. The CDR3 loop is CASSQDSGSWPQHF. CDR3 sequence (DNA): TGCGCCAGCAGCCAAGATTCGGGTTCTTGGCCCCAGCATTTT.

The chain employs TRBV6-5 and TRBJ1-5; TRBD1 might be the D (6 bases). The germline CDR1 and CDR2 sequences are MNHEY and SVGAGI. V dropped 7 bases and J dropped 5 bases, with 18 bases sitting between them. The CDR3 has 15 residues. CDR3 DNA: TGTGCCAGCATTTTTGTTTTCGGGGGGCATCAGCCCCAGCATTTT. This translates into CASIFVFGGHQPQHF.

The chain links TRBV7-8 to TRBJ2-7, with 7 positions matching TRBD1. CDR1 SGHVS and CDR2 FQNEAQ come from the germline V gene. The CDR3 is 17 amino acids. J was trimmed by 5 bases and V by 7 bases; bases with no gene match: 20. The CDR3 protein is CASTFEGQSNPKDEQYF. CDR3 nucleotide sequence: TGTGCCAGCACCTTTGAGGGACAGTCTAACCCCAAAGACGAGCAGTACTTC.

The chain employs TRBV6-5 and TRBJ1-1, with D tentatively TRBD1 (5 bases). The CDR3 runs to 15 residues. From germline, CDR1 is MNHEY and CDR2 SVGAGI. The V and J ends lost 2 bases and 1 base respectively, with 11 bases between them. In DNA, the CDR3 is TGTGCCAGCAGTTACGGCGGGACGCAGAACACTGAAGCTTTCTTT. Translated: CASSYGGTQNTEAFF.

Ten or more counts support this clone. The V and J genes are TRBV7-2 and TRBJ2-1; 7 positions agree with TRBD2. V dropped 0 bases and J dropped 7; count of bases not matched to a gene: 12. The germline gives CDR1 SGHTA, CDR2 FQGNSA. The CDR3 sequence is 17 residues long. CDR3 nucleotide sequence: TGTGCCAGCAGCTTAGCGCTAAGCGGGACCTTAAGGAATGAGCAGTTCTTC. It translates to CASSLALSGTLRNEQFF.